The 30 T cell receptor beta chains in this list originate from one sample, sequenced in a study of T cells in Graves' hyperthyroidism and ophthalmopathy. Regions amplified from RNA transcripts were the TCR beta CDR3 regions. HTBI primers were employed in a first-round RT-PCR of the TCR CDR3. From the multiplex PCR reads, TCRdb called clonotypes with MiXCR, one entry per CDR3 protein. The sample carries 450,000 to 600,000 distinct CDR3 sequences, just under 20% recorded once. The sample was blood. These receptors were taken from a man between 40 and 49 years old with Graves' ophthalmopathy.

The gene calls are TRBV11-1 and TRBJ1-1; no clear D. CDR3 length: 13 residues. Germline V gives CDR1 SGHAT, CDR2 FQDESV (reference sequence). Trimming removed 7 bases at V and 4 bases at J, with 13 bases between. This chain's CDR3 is CASTVTPATEAFF. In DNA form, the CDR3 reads TGTGCCAGCACCGTGACCCCGGCCACTGAAGCTTTCTTT. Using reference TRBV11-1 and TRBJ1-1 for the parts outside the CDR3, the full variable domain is EAEVAQSPRYKITEKSQAVAFWCDPISGHATLYWYRQILGQGPELLVQFQDESVVDDSQLPKDRFSAERLKGVDSTLKIQPAELGDSAMYLCASTVTPATEAFFGQGTRLTVV.

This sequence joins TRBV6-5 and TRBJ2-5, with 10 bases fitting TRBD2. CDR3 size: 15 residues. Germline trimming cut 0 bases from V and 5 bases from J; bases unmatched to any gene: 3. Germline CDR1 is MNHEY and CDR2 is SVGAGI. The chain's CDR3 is CASSYSASGGETQYF. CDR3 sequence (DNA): TGTGCCAGCAGTTACTCGGCTAGCGGGGGTGAGACCCAGTACTTC.

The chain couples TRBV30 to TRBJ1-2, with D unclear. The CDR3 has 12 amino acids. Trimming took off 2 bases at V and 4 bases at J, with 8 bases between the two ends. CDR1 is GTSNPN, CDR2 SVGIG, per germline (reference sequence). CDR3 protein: CAWSSTAYGYTF. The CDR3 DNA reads TGTGCCTGGAGTTCAACAGCCTATGGCTACACCTTC.

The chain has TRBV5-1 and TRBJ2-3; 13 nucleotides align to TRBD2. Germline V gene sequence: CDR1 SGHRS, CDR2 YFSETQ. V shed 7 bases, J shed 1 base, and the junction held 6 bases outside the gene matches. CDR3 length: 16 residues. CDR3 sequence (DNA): TGCGCCAGCTACTCCGGACTAGCGGGGGGCACAGATACGCAGTATTTT. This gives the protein CASYSGLAGGTDTQYF. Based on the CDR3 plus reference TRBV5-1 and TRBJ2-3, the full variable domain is KAGVTQTPRYLIKTRGQQVTLSCSPISGHRSVSWYQQTPGQGLQFLFEYFSETQRNKGNFPGRFSGRQFSNSRSEMNVSTLELGDSALYLCASYSGLAGGTDTQYFGPGTRLTVL.

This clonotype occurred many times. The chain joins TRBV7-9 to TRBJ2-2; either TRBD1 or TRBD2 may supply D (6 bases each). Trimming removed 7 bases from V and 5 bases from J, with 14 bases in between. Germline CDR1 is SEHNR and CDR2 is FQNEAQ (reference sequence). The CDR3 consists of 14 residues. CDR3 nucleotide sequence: TGTGCCAGCAAGGTGGGGGGCGCGACCGGGGAGCTGTTTTTT. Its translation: CASKVGGATGELFF.

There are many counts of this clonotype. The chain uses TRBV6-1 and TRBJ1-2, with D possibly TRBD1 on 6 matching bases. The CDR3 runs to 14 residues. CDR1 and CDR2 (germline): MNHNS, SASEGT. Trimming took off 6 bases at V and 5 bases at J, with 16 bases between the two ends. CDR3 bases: TGTGCCAGCAGACCACAGGGCCCGGGGTATGGCTACACCTTC. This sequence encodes CASRPQGPGYGYTF.

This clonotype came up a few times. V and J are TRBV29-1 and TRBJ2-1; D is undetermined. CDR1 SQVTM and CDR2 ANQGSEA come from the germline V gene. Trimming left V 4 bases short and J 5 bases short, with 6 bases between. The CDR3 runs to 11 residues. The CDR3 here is CSVVKDNEQFF. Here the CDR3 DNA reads TGCAGCGTTGTCAAGGACAATGAGCAGTTCTTC.

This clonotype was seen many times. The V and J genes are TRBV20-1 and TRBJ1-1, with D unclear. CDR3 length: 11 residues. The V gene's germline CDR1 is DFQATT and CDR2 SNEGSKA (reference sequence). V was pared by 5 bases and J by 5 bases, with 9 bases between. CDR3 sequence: CSALSRTEAFF. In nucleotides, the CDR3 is TGCAGTGCTCTCAGTAGGACTGAAGCTTTCTTT.

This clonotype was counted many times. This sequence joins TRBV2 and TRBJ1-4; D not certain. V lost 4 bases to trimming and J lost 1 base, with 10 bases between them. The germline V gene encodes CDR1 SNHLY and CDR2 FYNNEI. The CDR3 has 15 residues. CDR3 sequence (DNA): TGTGCCAGCAGTGCAAACAGTTTAACTAATGAAAAACTGTTTTTT. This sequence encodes CASSANSLTNEKLFF.

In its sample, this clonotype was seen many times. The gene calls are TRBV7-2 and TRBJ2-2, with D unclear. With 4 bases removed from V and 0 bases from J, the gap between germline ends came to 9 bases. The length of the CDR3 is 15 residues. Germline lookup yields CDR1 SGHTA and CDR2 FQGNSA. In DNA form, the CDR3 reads TGTGCCAGCAGCTACCGGACGGCGAACACCGGGGAGCTGTTTTTT. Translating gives CASSYRTANTGELFF.

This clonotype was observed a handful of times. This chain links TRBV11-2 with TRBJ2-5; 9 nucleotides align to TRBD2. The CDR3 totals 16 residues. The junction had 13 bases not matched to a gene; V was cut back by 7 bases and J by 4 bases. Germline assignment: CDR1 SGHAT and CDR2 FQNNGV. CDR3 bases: TGTGCCAGCAATCAGTGGATGGCGGGAGGGAGAGAGACCCAGTACTTC. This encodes CASNQWMAGGRETQYF.

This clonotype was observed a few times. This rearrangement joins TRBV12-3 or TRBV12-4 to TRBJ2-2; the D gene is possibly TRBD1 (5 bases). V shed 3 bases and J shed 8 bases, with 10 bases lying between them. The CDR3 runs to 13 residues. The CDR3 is CASSLLRAGELFF. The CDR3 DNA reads TGTGCCAGCAGTTTGCTCAGGGCGGGGGAGCTGTTTTTT.

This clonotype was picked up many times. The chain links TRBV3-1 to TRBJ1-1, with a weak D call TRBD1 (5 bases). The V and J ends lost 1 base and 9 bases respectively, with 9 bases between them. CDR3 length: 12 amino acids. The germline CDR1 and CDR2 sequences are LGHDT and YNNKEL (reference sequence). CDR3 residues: CASSQGTGQAFF. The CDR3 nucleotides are TGTGCCAGCAGCCAAGGAACAGGCCAAGCTTTCTTT.

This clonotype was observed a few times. The CDR3, as DNA: TGCGCCAGCAGTGACCTGGGTATGAACACTGAAGCTTTCTTT. It is translated as CASSDLGMNTEAFF. J is TRBJ1-1 and V is TRBV10-2; D unresolved. The CDR3 runs to 14 residues. CDR1 is WSHSY and CDR2 is SAAADI in the germline V gene. Between the trimmed V and J ends, which lost 3 bases and 0 bases, there was a span of 8 bases.

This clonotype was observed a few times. The CDR3 region has the DNA TGTGCCAGCAGTTTAAGCCAGGGAGGGAATGAGCAGTTCTTC. It specifies CASSLSQGGNEQFF. The chain carries TRBV27 and TRBJ2-1, with 7 bases that match TRBD2. Germline trimming cut 2 bases from V and 7 bases from J; bases unmatched to any gene: 5. The CDR3 extends over 14 amino acids. The germline V gene encodes CDR1 MNHEY and CDR2 SMNVEV (reference sequence).

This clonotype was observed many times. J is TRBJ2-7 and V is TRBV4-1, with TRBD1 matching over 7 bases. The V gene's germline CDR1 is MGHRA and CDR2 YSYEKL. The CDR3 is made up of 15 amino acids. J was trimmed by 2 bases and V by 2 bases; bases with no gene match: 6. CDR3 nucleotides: TGCGCCAGCAGCCAAACCCGGGACAGCCCCTACGAGCAGTACTTC. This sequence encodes CASSQTRDSPYEQYF.

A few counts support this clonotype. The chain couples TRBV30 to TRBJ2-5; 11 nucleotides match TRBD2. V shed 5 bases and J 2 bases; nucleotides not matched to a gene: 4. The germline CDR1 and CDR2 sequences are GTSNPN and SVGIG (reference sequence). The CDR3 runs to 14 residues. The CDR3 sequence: CAWGLAGQQETQYF. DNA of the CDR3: TGTGCCTGGGGACTAGCGGGTCAACAAGAGACCCAGTACTTC.

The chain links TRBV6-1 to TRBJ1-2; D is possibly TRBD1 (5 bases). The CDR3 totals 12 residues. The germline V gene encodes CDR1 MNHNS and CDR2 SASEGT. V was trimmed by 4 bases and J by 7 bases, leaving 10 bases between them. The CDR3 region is CASSGSRVGYTF. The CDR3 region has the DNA TGTGCCAGCAGTGGGTCCAGGGTTGGCTACACCTTC.

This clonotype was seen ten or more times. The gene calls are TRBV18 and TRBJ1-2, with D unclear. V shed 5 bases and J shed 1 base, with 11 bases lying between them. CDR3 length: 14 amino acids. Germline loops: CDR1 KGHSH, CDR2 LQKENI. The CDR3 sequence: CASSTLGDNYGYTF. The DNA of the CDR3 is TGTGCCAGCTCAACATTAGGAGATAACTATGGCTACACCTTC.

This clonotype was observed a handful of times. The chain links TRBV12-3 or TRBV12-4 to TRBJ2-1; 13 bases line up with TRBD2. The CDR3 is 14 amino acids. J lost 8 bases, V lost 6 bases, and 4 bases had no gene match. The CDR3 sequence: CASSHTSGGDEQFF. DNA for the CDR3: TGTGCCAGCAGCCATACTAGCGGGGGGGATGAGCAGTTCTTC.

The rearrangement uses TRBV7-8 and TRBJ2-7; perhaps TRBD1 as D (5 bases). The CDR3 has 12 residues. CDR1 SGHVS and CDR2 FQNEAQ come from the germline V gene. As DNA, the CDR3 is TGTGGCAAACAGGCGCGGCCCGATGAGCAGTACTTC. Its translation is CGKQARPDEQYF.

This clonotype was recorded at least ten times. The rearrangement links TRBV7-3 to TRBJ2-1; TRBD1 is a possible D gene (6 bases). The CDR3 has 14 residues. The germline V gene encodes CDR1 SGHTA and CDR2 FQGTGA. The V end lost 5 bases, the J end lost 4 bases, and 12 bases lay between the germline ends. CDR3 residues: CASSESTGYNEQFF. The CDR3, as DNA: TGTGCCAGCAGCGAATCCACAGGGTACAATGAGCAGTTCTTC.

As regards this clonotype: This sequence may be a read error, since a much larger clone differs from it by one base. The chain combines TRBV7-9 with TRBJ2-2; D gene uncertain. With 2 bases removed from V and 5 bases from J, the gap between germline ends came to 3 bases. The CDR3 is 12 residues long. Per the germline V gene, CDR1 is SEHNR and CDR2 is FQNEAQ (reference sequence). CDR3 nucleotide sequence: TGTGCCAGCAGCTTAATGACCGGGGAGCTGTTTTTT. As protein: CASSLMTGELFF.

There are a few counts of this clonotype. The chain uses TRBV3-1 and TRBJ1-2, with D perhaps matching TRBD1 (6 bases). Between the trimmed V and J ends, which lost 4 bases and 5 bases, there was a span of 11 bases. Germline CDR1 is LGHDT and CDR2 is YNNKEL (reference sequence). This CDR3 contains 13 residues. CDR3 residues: CASSRGQGYGYTF. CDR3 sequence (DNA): TGTGCCAGCAGCCGAGGGCAGGGGTATGGCTACACCTTC.

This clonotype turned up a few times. The CDR3 sequence is CASSLDSKPNSPLHF. CDR3 coding DNA: TGTGCCAGCAGCTTAGACTCAAAGCCTAATTCACCCCTCCACTTT. V gene TRBV7-9 combines with J gene TRBJ1-6; D is unresolved. V was cut by 1 base and J by 6 bases, with 10 bases left in between. The CDR3 runs to 15 residues. CDR1 and CDR2 from the germline V gene are SEHNR and FQNEAQ (reference sequence).

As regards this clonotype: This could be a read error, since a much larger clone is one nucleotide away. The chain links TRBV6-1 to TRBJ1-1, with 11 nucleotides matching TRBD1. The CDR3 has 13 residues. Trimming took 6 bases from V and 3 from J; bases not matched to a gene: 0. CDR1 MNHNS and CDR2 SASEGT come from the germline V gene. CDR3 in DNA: TGTGCCAGCAGGGGACAGGGGGACACTGAAGCTTTCTTT. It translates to CASRGQGDTEAFF.

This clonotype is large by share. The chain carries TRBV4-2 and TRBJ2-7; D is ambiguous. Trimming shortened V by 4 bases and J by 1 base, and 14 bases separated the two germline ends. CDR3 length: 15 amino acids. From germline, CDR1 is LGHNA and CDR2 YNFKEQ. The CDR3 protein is CASSPEPGTSYEQYF. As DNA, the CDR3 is TGTGCCAGCAGCCCAGAGCCAGGAACTTCCTACGAGCAGTACTTC.

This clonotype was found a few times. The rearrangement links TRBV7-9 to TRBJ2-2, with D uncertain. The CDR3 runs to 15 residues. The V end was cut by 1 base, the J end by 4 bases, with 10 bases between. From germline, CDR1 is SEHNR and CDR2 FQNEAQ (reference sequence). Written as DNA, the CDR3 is TGTGCCAGCAGCTTAGATCCCCGAAGCACCGGGGAGCTGTTTTTT. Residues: CASSLDPRSTGELFF.

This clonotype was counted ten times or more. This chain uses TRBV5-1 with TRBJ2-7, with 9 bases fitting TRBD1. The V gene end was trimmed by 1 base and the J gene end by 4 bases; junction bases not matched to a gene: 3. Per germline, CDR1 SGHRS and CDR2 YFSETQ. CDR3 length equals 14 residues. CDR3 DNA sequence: TGCGCCAGCAGCTTGCACAGGGGGCAATACGAGCAGTACTTC. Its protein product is CASSLHRGQYEQYF.

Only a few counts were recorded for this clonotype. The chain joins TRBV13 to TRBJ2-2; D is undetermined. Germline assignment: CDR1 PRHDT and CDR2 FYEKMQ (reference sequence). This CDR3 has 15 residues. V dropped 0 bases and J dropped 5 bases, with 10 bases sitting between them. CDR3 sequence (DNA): TGTGCCAGCAGCTTAGGGCCCCTTATAACCGGGGAGCTGTTTTTT. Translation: CASSLGPLITGELFF.